This T cell receptor beta chain stems from a study of T-cell memory formation after mild COVID-19. This clonotype appeared many times. Trimming removed 1 base from V and 6 bases from J, with 17 bases in between. Germline V gene data show CDR1 as KGHDR and CDR2 as SFDVKD. The CDR3 sequence is 17 residues long. One entry per CDR3 protein, called by TCRdb with MiXCR from the 5' RACE reads. The sample has over 10,000 distinct CDR3 sequences; around 12% are singletons. This sequence joins TRBV24-1 and TRBJ2-2; tentatively, D is TRBD1 (5 bases). The sequence was collected from an adult woman who had mild COVID-19 (a few samples of this study predate the infection). Cell type and time point are not known. Sequenced sample: PBMCs or a T cell subset sorted from them (not recorded which). The CDR3: CATSDFEGVVRPGELFF. CDR3 bases: TGTGCCACCAGTGATTTCGAAGGGGTTGTGAGACCCGGGGAGCTGTTTTTT.